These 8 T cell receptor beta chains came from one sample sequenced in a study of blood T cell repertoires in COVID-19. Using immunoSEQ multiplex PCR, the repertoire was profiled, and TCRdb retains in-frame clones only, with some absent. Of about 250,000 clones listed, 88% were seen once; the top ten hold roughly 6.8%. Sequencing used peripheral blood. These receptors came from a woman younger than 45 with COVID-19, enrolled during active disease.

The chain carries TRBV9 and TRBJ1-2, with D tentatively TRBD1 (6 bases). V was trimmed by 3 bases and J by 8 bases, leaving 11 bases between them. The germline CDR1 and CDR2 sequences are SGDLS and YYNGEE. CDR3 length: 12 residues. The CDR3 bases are TGTGCCAGCAGCGACAGGGTCCTGGGCTACACCTTC. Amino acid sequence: CASSDRVLGYTF.

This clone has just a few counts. Here the CDR3 DNA reads TGTGCCAGCAGGGGGGGGGCTGCGGTCACAGATACGCAGTATTTT. It encodes CASRGGAAVTDTQYF. This chain connects TRBV4-2 to TRBJ2-3; a weak D match, TRBD2 (7 bases). The ends were cut back, 6 bases at V and 2 bases at J, with 15 bases in the middle. This CDR3 spans 15 amino acids. Looked up from germline, CDR1 is LGHNA and CDR2 is YNFKEQ.

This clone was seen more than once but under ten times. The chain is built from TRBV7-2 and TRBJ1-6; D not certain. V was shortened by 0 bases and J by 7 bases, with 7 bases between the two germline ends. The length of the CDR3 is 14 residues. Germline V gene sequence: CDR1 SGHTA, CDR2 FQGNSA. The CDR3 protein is CASSLARENSPLHF. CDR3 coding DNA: TGTGCCAGCAGCTTAGCTCGGGAGAATTCACCCCTCCACTTT.

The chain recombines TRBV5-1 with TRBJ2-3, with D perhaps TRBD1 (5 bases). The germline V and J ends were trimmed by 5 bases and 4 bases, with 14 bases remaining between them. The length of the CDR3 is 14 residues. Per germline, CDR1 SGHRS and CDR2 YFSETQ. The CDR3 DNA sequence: TGCGCCAGCAGGTGGGGCTCGATGGCAGATACGCAGTATTTT. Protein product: CASRWGSMADTQYF. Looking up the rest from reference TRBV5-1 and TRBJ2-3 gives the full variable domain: KAGVTQTPRYLIKTRGQQVTLSCSPISGHRSVSWYQQTPGQGLQFLFEYFSETQRNKGNFPGRFSGRQFSNSRSEMNVSTLELGDSALYLCASRWGSMADTQYFGPGTRLTVL.

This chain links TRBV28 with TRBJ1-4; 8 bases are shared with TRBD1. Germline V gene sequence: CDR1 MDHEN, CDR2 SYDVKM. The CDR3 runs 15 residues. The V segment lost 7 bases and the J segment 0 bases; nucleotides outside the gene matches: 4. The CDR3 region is CASNLQGATNEKLFF. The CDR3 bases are TGTGCCAGCAATCTACAGGGGGCAACTAATGAAAAACTGTTTTTT.

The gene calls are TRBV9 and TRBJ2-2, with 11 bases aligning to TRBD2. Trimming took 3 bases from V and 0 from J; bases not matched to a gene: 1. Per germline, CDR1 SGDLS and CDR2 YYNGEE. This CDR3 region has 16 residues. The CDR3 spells CASSALAGANTGELFF. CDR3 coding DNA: TGTGCCAGCAGCGCACTAGCGGGGGCGAACACCGGGGAGCTGTTTTTT.

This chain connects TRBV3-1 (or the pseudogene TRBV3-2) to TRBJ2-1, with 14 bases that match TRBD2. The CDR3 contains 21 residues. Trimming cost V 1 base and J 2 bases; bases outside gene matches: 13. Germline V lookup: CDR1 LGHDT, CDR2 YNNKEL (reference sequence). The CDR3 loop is CASSQAPPGTSGGRTYNEQFF. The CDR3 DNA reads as TGTGCCAGCAGCCAAGCGCCCCCCGGGACTAGCGGGGGAAGGACCTACAATGAGCAGTTCTTC.

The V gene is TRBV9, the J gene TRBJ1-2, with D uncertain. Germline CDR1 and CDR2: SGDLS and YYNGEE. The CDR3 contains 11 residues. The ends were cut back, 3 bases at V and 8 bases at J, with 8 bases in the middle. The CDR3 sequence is CASSAVMGYTF. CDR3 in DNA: TGTGCCAGCAGCGCTGTAATGGGCTACACCTTC.